The 18 T cell receptor beta chains below come from one sample, sequenced in a study of lymphopenia after photon versus proton radiotherapy. Produced via immunoSEQ multiplex PCR; TCRdb's table is partial and in-frame only. The sample consists of approximately 3,000 clones, 76% of them appearing once. This specimen was peripheral blood, taken from a patient treated with proton-based radiotherapy. These receptor sequences come from a man older than 75 with esophageal cancer.

The chain recombines TRBV5-1 with TRBJ2-7; 11 nucleotides match TRBD2. The ends lost 4 bases at V and 4 bases at J; junction bases unmatched: 4. Germline V gene sequence: CDR1 SGHRS, CDR2 YFSETQ. The CDR3 covers 14 residues. The CDR3 region has the DNA TGCGCCAGCAGCGACACTAGCGGGGGATACGAGCAGTACTTC. Translation: CASSDTSGGYEQYF.

This clone was seen a handful of times. This sequence joins TRBV23-1 and TRBJ1-4; D perhaps matches TRBD1 (6 bases). TRBV23-1 is an ORF for which the function is uncertain. V lost 4 bases, J lost 8 bases, and 26 bases lay in between. The CDR3 is made up of 18 amino acids. CDR3: CASSPGRGPREQVEKLFF. The CDR3 nucleotides read TGCGCCAGCAGTCCTGGCAGGGGCCCAAGAGAACAAGTCGAAAAACTGTTTTTT.

The gene calls are TRBV6-1 and TRBJ2-5; TRBD2 might be the D (7 bases). The CDR3 consists of 13 residues. V was cut by 7 bases and J by 7 bases, with 16 bases left in between. Germline V gene sequence: CDR1 MNHNS, CDR2 SASEGT. CDR3 sequence reads: CASIPGGLSTQYF. DNA of the CDR3: TGTGCCAGCATCCCGGGGGGCCTATCGACCCAGTACTTC.

This clone was picked up one time. The gene calls are TRBV4-3 and TRBJ2-3, with D unresolved. CDR3 length equals 13 residues. Germline lookup yields CDR1 LGHNA and CDR2 YSLEER. The germline V and J ends were trimmed by 8 bases and 5 bases, with 14 bases remaining between them. In nucleotides, the CDR3 is TGCGCCAGCCGGCAGTTGGGCGGAGATACGCAGTATTTT. Protein product: CASRQLGGDTQYF.

The chain recombines TRBV10-1 with TRBJ2-7, with TRBD2 matching 9 bases. Germline assignment: CDR1 WNHNN and CDR2 SYGVQD (reference sequence). The CDR3 covers 15 residues. After removal of 4 bases from V and 6 bases from J, the junction contained 10 bases not matched to a gene. CDR3 in DNA: TGCGCCAGCAGTGCACTAATAGCGGGAGTGGCCGAGCAGTACTTC. Protein product: CASSALIAGVAEQYF.

DNA for the CDR3: TGTGCCAGTAGTGCAAACGGAGGGGCTAGCGGATCCTACGAGCAGTACTTC. This sequence encodes CASSANGGASGSYEQYF. This chain links TRBV19 with TRBJ2-7; 7 bases map to TRBD2. Germline V gene data show CDR1 as LNHDA and CDR2 as SQIVND (reference sequence). V gave up 5 bases and J gave up 1 base; unmatched junction bases: 14. This CDR3 spans 17 amino acids.

The chain couples TRBV27 to TRBJ2-1, with 11 bases identical to TRBD2. CDR3 length equals 17 residues. In germline, CDR1 is MNHEY, CDR2 SMNVEV (reference sequence). Trimming cost V 4 bases and J 7 bases; bases outside gene matches: 12. CDR3 sequence reads: CASSYEGIAGGWNEQFF. In nucleotides, the CDR3 is TGTGCCAGCAGTTATGAGGGAATAGCGGGAGGGTGGAATGAGCAGTTCTTC.

The chain has TRBV10-3 and TRBJ1-2; D is uncertain. The CDR3 contains 11 residues. In germline, CDR1 is ENHRY, CDR2 SYGVKD. V lost 3 bases and J 7 bases, leaving 6 bases between the germline ends. The CDR3 reads CAISDGSGYTF. CDR3 nucleotide sequence: TGTGCCATCAGTGATGGGTCTGGCTACACCTTC.

The gene calls are TRBV7-8 and TRBJ2-3; unclear D gene. The CDR3 has 14 residues. Germline V lookup: CDR1 SGHVS, CDR2 FQNEAQ. V was trimmed by 4 bases and J by 7 bases, leaving 15 bases between them. The CDR3 region is CASSSIVRINTQYF. The CDR3 region has the DNA TGTGCCAGCAGCTCCATCGTTAGAATAAATACGCAGTATTTT.

V gene TRBV30 combines with J gene TRBJ2-1, with D perhaps given as TRBD1 or TRBD2 (5 bases each). V lost 7 bases to trimming and J lost 5 bases, with 12 bases between them. Germline V CDR1 and CDR2: GTSNPN, SVGIG (reference sequence). This CDR3 has 12 amino acids. CDR3 residues: CAYSVGDNEQFF. DNA of the CDR3: TGTGCCTACTCTGTGGGGGACAATGAGCAGTTCTTC.

J is TRBJ2-2 and V is TRBV9, with D maybe TRBD2 (6 bases). The CDR3 totals 16 residues. The germline V gene has CDR1 SGDLS and CDR2 YYNGEE. Between the trimmed V and J ends, which lost 0 bases and 7 bases, there was a span of 16 bases. Here the CDR3 reads CASSVELALNHGELFF. The CDR3 DNA sequence: TGTGCCAGCAGCGTAGAACTAGCACTAAACCACGGGGAGCTGTTTTTT.

This chain connects TRBV9 to TRBJ1-2; 9 nucleotides line up with TRBD1. This CDR3 comprises 13 residues. The J segment lost 8 bases and the V segment lost 0 bases, leaving 2 bases of the junction unmatched. Germline CDR1 is SGDLS and CDR2 is YYNGEE. In DNA form, the CDR3 reads TGTGCCAGCAGCGTAGGGACAGGGGTCGGCTACACCTTC. Protein sequence: CASSVGTGVGYTF.

The rearrangement joins TRBV6-1 to TRBJ1-2; the D is unclear. CDR3 length: 16 residues. The V end was cut by 3 bases, the J end by 4 bases, with 18 bases between. Germline V gene data show CDR1 as MNHNS and CDR2 as SASEGT. CDR3 bases: TGTGCCAGCAGTGAGGCACTAGGCGTCCTCGCCTATGGCTACACCTTC. Translated, it gives CASSEALGVLAYGYTF.

For this clone: The sample holds other DNA sequences that translate to the same CDR3. The J gene is TRBJ2-5, the V gene TRBV6-5; 7 nucleotides agree with TRBD2. CDR1 and CDR2 (germline): MNHEY, SVGAGI. The CDR3 sequence is 16 residues long. V shed 2 bases, J shed 5 bases, and the junction held 11 bases outside the gene matches. The CDR3 nucleotides are TGTGCCAGCAGTTACGGGTGGGGGGGAGGGCGGGAGACCCAGTACTTC. It yields the protein CASSYGWGGGRETQYF.

This clone was found a few times. V and J are TRBV5-4 and TRBJ1-1, with D maybe TRBD1 (5 bases). Germline CDR1 and CDR2: SGHNT and YYREEE (reference sequence). The length of the CDR3 is 15 residues. V lost 2 bases and J 1 base, leaving 12 bases between the germline ends. CDR3 nucleotides: TGTGCCAGCAGCTTAGATTTAACAGGGAACACTGAAGCTTTCTTT. As protein: CASSLDLTGNTEAFF.

The J gene is TRBJ2-6, the V gene TRBV6-1; TRBD1 matches at 8 bases. CDR1 and CDR2 (germline): MNHNS, SASEGT. The V segment lost 2 bases and the J segment 4 bases; nucleotides outside the gene matches: 7. The CDR3 covers 17 residues. CDR3 residues: CASSEQGAISGANVLTF. DNA of the CDR3: TGTGCCAGCAGTGAACAGGGGGCGATAAGCGGGGCCAACGTCCTGACTTTC.

The V call is TRBV6-1, the J call TRBJ2-7; TRBD2 matches 7 bases. Germline values: CDR1 MNHNS, CDR2 SASEGT. V shed 8 bases and J 2 bases; nucleotides not matched to a gene: 9. The CDR3 consists of 14 residues. CDR3 DNA: TGTGCCAGCCGGGAGTTTGGGAGGGCCTACGAGCAGTACTTC. Its protein is CASREFGRAYEQYF.

The sample holds a few counts of this clone. This rearrangement joins TRBV7-8 to TRBJ2-3; D might be TRBD1 (7 bases). Germline values: CDR1 SGHVS, CDR2 FQNEAQ. The CDR3 extends over 16 amino acids. The V gene lost 1 base and the J gene lost 4 bases, with 15 bases spanning the gap. This chain's CDR3 is CASSLGGGGTADTQYF. The CDR3 nucleotides are TGTGCCAGCAGCTTAGGCGGAGGGGGCACAGCAGATACGCAGTATTTT.